This T cell receptor beta chain originates from a study of cytomegalovirus exposure and HLA in healthy donors. This CDR3 spans 16 amino acids. CDR1 is LGHNA and CDR2 is YNFKEQ in the germline V gene. V lost 2 bases and J 2 bases, leaving 15 bases between the germline ends. PCR employed 60 Vbeta and 13 Jbeta primers. Assay: immunoSEQ multiplex PCR; the TCRdb copy retains only in-frame clones and omits some. The sample holds some 110,000 clones; roughly 83% are singletons and the top ten take 3.5% to 4.5%. Sequences were obtained from PBMCs. The chain carries TRBV4-2 and TRBJ1-1; D unclear. The sequence derives from a man aged 30 to 45 in good health and CMV-seropositive. The CDR3 here is CASSQLGRESNTEAFF. The CDR3 nucleotides are TGTGCCAGCAGCCAACTCGGGAGAGAATCTAACACTGAAGCTTTCTTT.